This entry is about one TCR beta chain. Its matching antigen is unknown. The data stem from a study of healthy donors' naive CD4 and CD8 T cells. Study in general: Three donor age groups were sampled: 20-25, 40-50 and 60-70 years; half female. Study results and caveats: Positive CDR3 charge linked to CD4+ cells, negative to CD8+ cells. Chains were not paired, since alpha and beta were sequenced in bulk.

The germline gives CDR1 MNHEY, CDR2 SMNVEV (reference sequence). This CDR3 has 15 amino acids. Trimming left V 8 bases short and J 4 bases short, with 20 bases between. TCR libraries were built from approximately 490 ng of total RNA by linear amplification. From the reads, TCRdb called clonotypes with MiXCR, one entry per CDR3 protein. The sample lists about 200,000 distinct CDR3 sequences, about four fifths occurring once. The chain uses TRBV27 and TRBJ1-2; D perhaps matches TRBD1 (5 bases). This TCR derives from a pool of human donors in good health; the sample pools cells from several healthy donors. Sequenced material: naive CD4+ and CD8+ T cells sorted from blood, pooled from several donors. In nucleotides, the CDR3 is TGTGCCAGCGGGGGATTGGGAGGGGAATCCTATGGCTACACCTTC. Encoded protein: CASGGLGGESYGYTF.